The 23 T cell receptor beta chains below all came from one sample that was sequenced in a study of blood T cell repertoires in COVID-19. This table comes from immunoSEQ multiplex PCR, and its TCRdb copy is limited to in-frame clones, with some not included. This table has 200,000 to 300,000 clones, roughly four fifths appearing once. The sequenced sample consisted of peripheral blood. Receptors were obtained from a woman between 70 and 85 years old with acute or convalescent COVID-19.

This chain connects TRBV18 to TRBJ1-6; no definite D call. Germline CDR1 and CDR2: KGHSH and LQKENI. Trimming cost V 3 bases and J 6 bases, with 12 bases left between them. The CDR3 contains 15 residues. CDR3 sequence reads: CASSPADKTNSPLHF. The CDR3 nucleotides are TGTGCCAGCTCACCGGCCGACAAGACTAATTCACCCCTCCACTTT.

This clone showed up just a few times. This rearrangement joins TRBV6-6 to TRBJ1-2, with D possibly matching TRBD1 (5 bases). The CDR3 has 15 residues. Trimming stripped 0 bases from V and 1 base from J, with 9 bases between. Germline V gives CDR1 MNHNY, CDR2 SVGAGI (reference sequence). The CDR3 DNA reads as TGTGCCAGCAGTTACTCTTACAGGATTAACTATGGCTACACCTTC. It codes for CASSYSYRINYGYTF.

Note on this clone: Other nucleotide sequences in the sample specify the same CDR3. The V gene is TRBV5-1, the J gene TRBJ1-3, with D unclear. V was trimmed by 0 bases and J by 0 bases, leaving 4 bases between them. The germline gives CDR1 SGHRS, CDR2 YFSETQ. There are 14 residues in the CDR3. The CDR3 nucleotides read TGCGCCAGCAGCTTGGACAACTCTGGAAACACCATATATTTT. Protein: CASSLDNSGNTIYF. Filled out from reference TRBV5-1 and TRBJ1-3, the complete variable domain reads KAGVTQTPRYLIKTRGQQVTLSCSPISGHRSVSWYQQTPGQGLQFLFEYFSETQRNKGNFPGRFSGRQFSNSRSEMNVSTLELGDSALYLCASSLDNSGNTIYFGEGSWLTVV.

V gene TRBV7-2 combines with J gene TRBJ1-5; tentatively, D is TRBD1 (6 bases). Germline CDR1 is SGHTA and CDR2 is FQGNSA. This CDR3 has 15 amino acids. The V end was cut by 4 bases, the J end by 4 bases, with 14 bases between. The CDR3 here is CASSSRDTYNQPQHF. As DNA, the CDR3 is TGTGCCAGCAGCTCACGGGACACCTATAATCAGCCCCAGCATTTT.

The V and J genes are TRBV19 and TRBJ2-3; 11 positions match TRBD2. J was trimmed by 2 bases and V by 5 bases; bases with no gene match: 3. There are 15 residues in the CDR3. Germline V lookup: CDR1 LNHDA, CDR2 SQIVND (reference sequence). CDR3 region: CASSELAGVTDTQYF. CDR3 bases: TGTGCCAGTAGTGAACTAGCGGGGGTCACAGATACGCAGTATTTT.

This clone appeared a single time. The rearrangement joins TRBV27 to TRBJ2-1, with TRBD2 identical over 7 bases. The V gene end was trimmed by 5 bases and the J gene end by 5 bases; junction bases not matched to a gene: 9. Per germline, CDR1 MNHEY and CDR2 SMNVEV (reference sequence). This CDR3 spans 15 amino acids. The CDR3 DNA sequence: TGTGCCAGCAGTATAACAAGCGGGATCCACAATGAGCAGTTCTTC. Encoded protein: CASSITSGIHNEQFF.

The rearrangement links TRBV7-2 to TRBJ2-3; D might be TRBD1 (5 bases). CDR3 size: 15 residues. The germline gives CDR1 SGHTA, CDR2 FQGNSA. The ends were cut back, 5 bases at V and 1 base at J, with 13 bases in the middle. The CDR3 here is CASSPVGAGTDTQYF. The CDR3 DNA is TGTGCCAGCAGCCCTGTAGGGGCCGGCACAGATACGCAGTATTTT.

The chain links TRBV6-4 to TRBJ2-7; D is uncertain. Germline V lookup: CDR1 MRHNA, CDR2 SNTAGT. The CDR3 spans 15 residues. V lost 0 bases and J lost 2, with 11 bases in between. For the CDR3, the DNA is TGTGCCAGCAGTGACTCGGAGCTAGTGGCCTACGAGCAGTACTTC. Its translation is CASSDSELVAYEQYF.

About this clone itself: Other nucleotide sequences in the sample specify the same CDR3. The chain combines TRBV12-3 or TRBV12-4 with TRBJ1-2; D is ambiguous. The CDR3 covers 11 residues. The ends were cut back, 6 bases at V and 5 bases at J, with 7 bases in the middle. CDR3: CASSFGYGYTF. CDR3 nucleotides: TGTGCCAGCAGCTTCGGGTATGGCTACACCTTC.

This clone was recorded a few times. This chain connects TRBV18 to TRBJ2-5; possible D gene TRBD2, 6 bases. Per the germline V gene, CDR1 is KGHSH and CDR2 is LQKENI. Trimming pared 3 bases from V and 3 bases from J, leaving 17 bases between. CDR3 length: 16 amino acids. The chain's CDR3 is CASSPSSGTRKETQYF. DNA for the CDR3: TGTGCCAGCTCACCCAGCTCCGGGACTCGAAAAGAGACCCAGTACTTC.

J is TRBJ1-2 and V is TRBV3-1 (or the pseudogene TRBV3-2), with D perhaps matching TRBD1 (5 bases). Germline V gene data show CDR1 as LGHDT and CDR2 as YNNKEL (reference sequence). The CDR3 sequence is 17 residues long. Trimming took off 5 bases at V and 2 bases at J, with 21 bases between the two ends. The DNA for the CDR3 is TGTGCCAGCAGCTCGGATTTGGGGAGGGGTTCGAACTATGGCTACACCTTC. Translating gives CASSSDLGRGSNYGYTF.

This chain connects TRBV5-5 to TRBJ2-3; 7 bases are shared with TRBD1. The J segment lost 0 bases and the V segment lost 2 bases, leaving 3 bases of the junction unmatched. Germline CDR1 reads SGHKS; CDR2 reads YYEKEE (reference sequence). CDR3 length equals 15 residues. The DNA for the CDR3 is TGTGCCAGCAGCTTTACAGGGGTGAGCACAGATACGCAGTATTTT. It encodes CASSFTGVSTDTQYF.

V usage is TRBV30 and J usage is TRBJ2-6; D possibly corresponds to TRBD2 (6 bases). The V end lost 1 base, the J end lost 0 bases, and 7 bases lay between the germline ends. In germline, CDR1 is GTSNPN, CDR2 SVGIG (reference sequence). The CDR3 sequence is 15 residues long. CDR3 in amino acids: CAWSAGSSGANVLTF. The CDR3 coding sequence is TGTGCCTGGAGTGCCGGGAGCTCTGGGGCCAACGTCCTGACTTTC.

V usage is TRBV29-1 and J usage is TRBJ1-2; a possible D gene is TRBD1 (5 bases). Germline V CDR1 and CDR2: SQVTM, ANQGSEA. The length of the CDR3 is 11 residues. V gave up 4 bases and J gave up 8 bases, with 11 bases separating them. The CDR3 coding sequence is TGCAGCGTTGGACAGTCGGAGGGCTACACCTTC. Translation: CSVGQSEGYTF.

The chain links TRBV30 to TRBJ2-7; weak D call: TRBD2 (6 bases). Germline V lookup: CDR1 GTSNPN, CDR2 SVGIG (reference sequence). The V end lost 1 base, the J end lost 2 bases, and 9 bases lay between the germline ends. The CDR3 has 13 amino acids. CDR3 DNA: TGTGCCTGGAGTGCCGGGGGTCCCTACGAGCAGTACTTC. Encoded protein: CAWSAGGPYEQYF. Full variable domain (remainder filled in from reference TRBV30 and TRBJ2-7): SQTIHQWPATLVQPVGSPLSLECTVEGTSNPNLYWYRQAAGRGLQLLFYSVGIGQISSEVPQNLSASRPQDRQFILSSKKLLLSDSGFYLCAWSAGGPYEQYFGPGTRLTVT.

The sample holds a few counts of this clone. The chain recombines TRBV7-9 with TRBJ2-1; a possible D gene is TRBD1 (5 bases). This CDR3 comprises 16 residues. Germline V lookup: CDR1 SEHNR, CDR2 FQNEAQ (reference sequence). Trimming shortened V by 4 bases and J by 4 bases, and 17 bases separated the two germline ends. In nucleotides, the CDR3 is TGTGCCAGCAGCTCATTCATGACGACAGCTTACAATGAGCAGTTCTTC. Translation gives CASSSFMTTAYNEQFF.

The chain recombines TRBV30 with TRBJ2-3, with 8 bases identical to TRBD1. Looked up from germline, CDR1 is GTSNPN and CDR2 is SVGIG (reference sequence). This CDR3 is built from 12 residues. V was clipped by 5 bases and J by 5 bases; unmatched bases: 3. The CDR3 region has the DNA TGTGCCTGGCAGGGGGCCCAAGATACGCAGTATTTT. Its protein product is CAWQGAQDTQYF.

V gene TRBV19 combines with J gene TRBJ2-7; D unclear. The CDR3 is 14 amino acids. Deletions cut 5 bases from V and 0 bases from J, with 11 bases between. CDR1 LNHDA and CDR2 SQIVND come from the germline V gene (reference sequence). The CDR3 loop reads CASSPEAISYEQYF. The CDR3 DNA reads TGTGCCAGTAGTCCTGAGGCCATCTCCTACGAGCAGTACTTC.

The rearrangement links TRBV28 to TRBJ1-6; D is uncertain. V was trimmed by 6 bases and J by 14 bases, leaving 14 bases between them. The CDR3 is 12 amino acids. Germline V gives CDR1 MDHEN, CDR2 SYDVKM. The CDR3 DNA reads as TGTGCCAGCAGAATATTAGAGCAGGCCCTCCACTTT. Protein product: CASRILEQALHF.

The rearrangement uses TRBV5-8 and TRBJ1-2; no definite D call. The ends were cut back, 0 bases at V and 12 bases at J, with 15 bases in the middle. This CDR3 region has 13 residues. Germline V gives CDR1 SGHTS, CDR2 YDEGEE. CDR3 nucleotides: TGTGCCAGCAGCTTGGGGGCCCGGGATTCAAACACCTTC. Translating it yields CASSLGARDSNTF.

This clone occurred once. CDR3 nucleotides: TGTGCCAGCAGCTTAGAGAGCAGGGACAGATCTATCCAGTTCTTC. Translating gives CASSLESRDRSIQFF. This chain uses TRBV7-2 with TRBJ2-1; TRBD1 agrees at 7 bases. The germline V gene encodes CDR1 SGHTA and CDR2 FQGNSA. V lost 1 base, J lost 13 bases, and 13 bases stayed unmatched. The CDR3 contains 15 residues.

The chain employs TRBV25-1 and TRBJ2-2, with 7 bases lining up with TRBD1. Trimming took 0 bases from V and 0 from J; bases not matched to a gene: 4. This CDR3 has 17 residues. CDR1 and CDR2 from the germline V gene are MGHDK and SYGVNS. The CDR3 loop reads CASSEYEGATNTGELFF. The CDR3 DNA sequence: TGTGCCAGCAGTGAATATGAGGGGGCCACGAACACCGGGGAGCTGTTTTTT.

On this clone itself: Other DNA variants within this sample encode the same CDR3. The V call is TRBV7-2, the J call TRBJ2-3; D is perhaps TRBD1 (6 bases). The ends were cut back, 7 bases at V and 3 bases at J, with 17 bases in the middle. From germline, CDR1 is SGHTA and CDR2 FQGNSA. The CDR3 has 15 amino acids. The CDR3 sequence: CASTTRKQGTDTQYF. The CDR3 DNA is TGTGCCAGCACCACCCGGAAGCAGGGGACAGATACGCAGTATTTT.